The source of this TCR beta chain is a study of CD8 T cells in ankylosing spondylitis. Study-wide results and caveats: Reported data indicate significant enrichment of disease-linked clones within matched ankylosing spondylitis synovial fluid.

TCRdb ran MiXCR on the 5' RACE reads and lists one entry per CDR3 protein. Here the sample spans just over 350,000 distinct CDR3 sequences, 20% to 25% being singletons. Concerning this clonotype: Its antigen is not identified.

This TCR derives from a male donor with ankylosing spondylitis or in good health (not recorded which). Source material: blood, either unsorted or a sorted T cell fraction (not recorded which).

CDR3 in DNA: TGTGCCAGCAGTTACTCTAAGGACTACAATGAGCAGTTCTTC. It yields the protein CASSYSKDYNEQFF. The chain employs TRBV6-5 and TRBJ2-1; the D is unclear. The CDR3 loop spans 14 amino acids. Germline V gives CDR1 MNHEY, CDR2 SVGAGI. The germline V and J ends were trimmed by 0 bases and 3 bases, with 6 bases remaining between them.